This TCR beta chain was sequenced in a study of control samples from healthy donors and cancer patients. Method: immunoSEQ multiplex PCR; TCRdb's copy keeps in-frame clones and lacks some. The sample lists fewer than 130,000 clones; around 89% were seen once. Losses at the gene ends were 8 bases for V and 1 base for J; bases not matched to a gene: 5. The CDR3 runs 13 residues. Germline assignment: CDR1 SQVTM and CDR2 ANQGSEA. The material sequenced was PBMCs. The V gene is TRBV29-1, the J gene TRBJ1-2; 9 bases match TRBD1. The source is a woman in her sixties or seventies with lung cancer. The CDR3 DNA follows: TGCAGCTCCCGGGACAGGGATAACTATGGCTACACCTTC. It encodes CSSRDRDNYGYTF.